This is a list of T cell receptor beta chains from one sample in a study of blood T cell repertoires in COVID-19. Profiling relied on immunoSEQ multiplex PCR, and the TCRdb table lists in-frame clones only, not all of them. The sample yields more than 110,000 clones, 88% seen once. The sample was peripheral blood. Receptor source: a man over 45 with active or convalescent COVID-19. Each CDR3 is given with its conserved first and last residue. The order of the fields is CDR3 DNA, CDR3 protein, D gene, clone size, CDR3 length, J gene, V gene. The D gene is left open where the match is weak. Not all rows give a size; the values are once, few, many and, for expanded clones, a class.

cdr3_nt: TGCGCCAGCAGCCTAAGGACTAGCGGGAGGTTGAGCGATGAGCAGTTCTTC; cdr3_aa: CASSLRTSGRLSDEQFF; d_call: TRBD2; clone_size: NA; cdr3_length: 17; j_call: TRBJ2-1; v_call: TRBV5-1
cdr3_nt: TGTGCCAGCAGCGTCGCGGGGACAGGGAATGCCGGGGAGCTGTTTTTT; cdr3_aa: CASSVAGTGNAGELFF; d_call: TRBD1; clone_size: NA; cdr3_length: 16; j_call: TRBJ2-2; v_call: TRBV9
cdr3_nt: TGTGCCAGCAGCCAAAAACCGGGACAGGGAAAGGGGCCAGATACGCAGTATTTT; cdr3_aa: CASSQKPGQGKGPDTQYF; d_call: TRBD1; clone_size: NA; cdr3_length: 18; j_call: TRBJ2-3; v_call: TRBV5-4
cdr3_nt: TGCAGCGTTGGGGACAACGCCCTGAGCTACACCTTC; cdr3_aa: CSVGDNALSYTF; d_call: NA; clone_size: NA; cdr3_length: 12; j_call: TRBJ1-2; v_call: TRBV29-1
cdr3_nt: TGTGCCAGCAGCCTTACGCCCGGGTATAACTATGGCTACACCTTC; cdr3_aa: CASSLTPGYNYGYTF; d_call: NA; clone_size: NA; cdr3_length: 15; j_call: TRBJ1-2; v_call: TRBV9
cdr3_nt: TGTGCTAGCAGCCAGACAGGGGGGGAAGATACGCAGTATTTT; cdr3_aa: CASSQTGGEDTQYF; d_call: TRBD1; clone_size: NA; cdr3_length: 14; j_call: TRBJ2-3; v_call: TRBV7-7
cdr3_nt: TGTGCCACCAGCAACTTTCGGGACAGGAAATCGAATGAGCAGTTCTTC; cdr3_aa: CATSNFRDRKSNEQFF; d_call: TRBD1; clone_size: NA; cdr3_length: 16; j_call: TRBJ2-1; v_call: TRBV24-1
cdr3_nt: TGTGCCAGCTCACAAGGGACAGCCAATTCACCCCTCCACTTT; cdr3_aa: CASSQGTANSPLHF; d_call: TRBD1; clone_size: once; cdr3_length: 14; j_call: TRBJ1-6; v_call: TRBV18
cdr3_nt: TGTGCTAGCAGCTTAATGGCGGGAGAAACGGAGACCCAGTACTTC; cdr3_aa: CASSLMAGETETQYF; d_call: TRBD2; clone_size: NA; cdr3_length: 15; j_call: TRBJ2-5; v_call: TRBV7-7
cdr3_nt: TGTGCCAGCAGTGCCCTAGCGGCCACCTACGAGCAGTACTTC; cdr3_aa: CASSALAATYEQYF; d_call: TRBD2; clone_size: NA; cdr3_length: 14; j_call: TRBJ2-7; v_call: TRBV6-4
cdr3_nt: TGTGCCAGCAGCGCCGGGGGGAGGAGTCAGCCCCAGCATTTT; cdr3_aa: CASSAGGRSQPQHF; d_call: NA; clone_size: NA; cdr3_length: 14; j_call: TRBJ1-5; v_call: TRBV6-6
cdr3_nt: TGTGCCAGTAAAAGGGGGCAAAACACTGAAGCTTTCTTT; cdr3_aa: CASKRGQNTEAFF; d_call: TRBD1; clone_size: NA; cdr3_length: 13; j_call: TRBJ1-1; v_call: TRBV19
cdr3_nt: TGCGCCAGCAGCCCTAAGGGGGGGAATTCACCCCTCCACTTT; cdr3_aa: CASSPKGGNSPLHF; d_call: NA; clone_size: few; cdr3_length: 14; j_call: TRBJ1-6; v_call: TRBV5-1
cdr3_nt: TGTGCCAGCAGTGGGCGGTTGAACACTGAAGCTTTCTTT; cdr3_aa: CASSGRLNTEAFF; d_call: NA; clone_size: NA; cdr3_length: 13; j_call: TRBJ1-1; v_call: TRBV2
cdr3_nt: TGTGCCACCAGTGACCGCAAACTACAGGCCAATGAGCAGTTCTTC; cdr3_aa: CATSDRKLQANEQFF; d_call: NA; clone_size: NA; cdr3_length: 15; j_call: TRBJ2-1; v_call: TRBV24-1
cdr3_nt: TGCGCCAGCAGCTTAACCGGGTCCCTAGACGTCTATGGCTACACCTTC; cdr3_aa: CASSLTGSLDVYGYTF; d_call: NA; clone_size: few; cdr3_length: 16; j_call: TRBJ1-2; v_call: TRBV5-1
cdr3_nt: TGTGCCAGCAGCCCGCGGGTAGGCTCTGGAAACACCATATATTTT; cdr3_aa: CASSPRVGSGNTIYF; d_call: NA; clone_size: NA; cdr3_length: 15; j_call: TRBJ1-3; v_call: TRBV7-8
cdr3_nt: TGTGCCAGCACCCCTCAGTCGGGCGGACTAACGACCCAGTACTTC; cdr3_aa: CASTPQSGGLTTQYF; d_call: NA; clone_size: once; cdr3_length: 15; j_call: TRBJ2-5; v_call: TRBV2
cdr3_nt: TGTGCCAGCAGCCCCGGACAGCGAACCTACGAGCAGTACTTC; cdr3_aa: CASSPGQRTYEQYF; d_call: NA; clone_size: once; cdr3_length: 14; j_call: TRBJ2-7; v_call: TRBV7-2
cdr3_nt: TGTGCCAGCAGCTGGACTGGCCCTGAAGCTTTCTTT; cdr3_aa: CASSWTGPEAFF; d_call: NA; clone_size: once; cdr3_length: 12; j_call: TRBJ1-1; v_call: TRBV7-2
cdr3_nt: TGTGCCTGGAGTGTAAACAACATGAACACTGAAGCTTTCTTT; cdr3_aa: CAWSVNNMNTEAFF; d_call: NA; clone_size: NA; cdr3_length: 14; j_call: TRBJ1-1; v_call: TRBV30
cdr3_nt: TGTGCCAGCAGCCTCACTAGCGGGAGTAATGAGCAGTTCTTC; cdr3_aa: CASSLTSGSNEQFF; d_call: TRBD2; clone_size: NA; cdr3_length: 14; j_call: TRBJ2-1; v_call: TRBV5-4
cdr3_nt: TGTGCCAGTAGTATAGACCTAGCAAAAGGCTACAATGAGCAGTTCTTC; cdr3_aa: CASSIDLAKGYNEQFF; d_call: NA; clone_size: few; cdr3_length: 16; j_call: TRBJ2-1; v_call: TRBV19
cdr3_nt: TGTGCCAGCAGCCAAGATCCAAGACTAGCGGGAGTAACAGATACGCAGTATTTT; cdr3_aa: CASSQDPRLAGVTDTQYF; d_call: TRBD2; clone_size: NA; cdr3_length: 18; j_call: TRBJ2-3; v_call: TRBV4-2
cdr3_nt: TGTGCCAGCAGTTTACAGACAAGGACTCTGGGTGCCAACGTCCTGACTTTC; cdr3_aa: CASSLQTRTLGANVLTF; d_call: NA; clone_size: NA; cdr3_length: 17; j_call: TRBJ2-6; v_call: TRBV27
cdr3_nt: TGCGCCAGCAGTGAGCACGCGGGAGAGGGCTACGAGCAGTACTTC; cdr3_aa: CASSEHAGEGYEQYF; d_call: TRBD2; clone_size: NA; cdr3_length: 15; j_call: TRBJ2-7; v_call: TRBV10-2
cdr3_nt: TGTGCCAGCAGCTCTCCACTAGCGGGAGGCCTAGAGACCCAGTACTTC; cdr3_aa: CASSSPLAGGLETQYF; d_call: TRBD2; clone_size: NA; cdr3_length: 16; j_call: TRBJ2-5; v_call: TRBV5-4
cdr3_nt: TGTGCCAGCAGCCAAGTCTCCGAAGCTTTCTTT; cdr3_aa: CASSQVSEAFF; d_call: NA; clone_size: NA; cdr3_length: 11; j_call: TRBJ1-1; v_call: TRBV14
cdr3_nt: TGTGCCAGCAGCTTGGGGCCCGAGGGCTATGGCTACACCTTC; cdr3_aa: CASSLGPEGYGYTF; d_call: NA; clone_size: NA; cdr3_length: 14; j_call: TRBJ1-2; v_call: TRBV5-6
cdr3_nt: TGTGCCAGTAGCCCAGACACGCCGACCTCCTCCTATAATTCACCCCTCCACTTT; cdr3_aa: CASSPDTPTSSYNSPLHF; d_call: NA; clone_size: NA; cdr3_length: 18; j_call: TRBJ1-6; v_call: TRBV19
cdr3_nt: TGCGCCAGCAGCCAAGTTCCGCGAGGTGGGGAGCAGTACTTC; cdr3_aa: CASSQVPRGGEQYF; d_call: NA; clone_size: NA; cdr3_length: 14; j_call: TRBJ2-7; v_call: TRBV4-1
cdr3_nt: TGCGCCAGCAGCCCCAGACAGAACACCGGGGAGCTGTTTTTT; cdr3_aa: CASSPRQNTGELFF; d_call: NA; clone_size: NA; cdr3_length: 14; j_call: TRBJ2-2; v_call: TRBV4-3
cdr3_nt: TGTGCCAGCAGTTCGACAGGGGGCGCAGTCTACGAGCAGTACTTC; cdr3_aa: CASSSTGGAVYEQYF; d_call: TRBD1; clone_size: few; cdr3_length: 15; j_call: TRBJ2-7; v_call: TRBV27
cdr3_nt: TGTGCCAGCAGCTTGGGACAGTCTGACTTACCCCAGCATTTT; cdr3_aa: CASSLGQSDLPQHF; d_call: NA; clone_size: NA; cdr3_length: 14; j_call: TRBJ1-5; v_call: TRBV5-6
cdr3_nt: TGTGCCAGTAGTATTCGGGTCGCGCGGGAGGATGAGCAGTTCTTC; cdr3_aa: CASSIRVAREDEQFF; d_call: TRBD2; clone_size: few; cdr3_length: 15; j_call: TRBJ2-1; v_call: TRBV19